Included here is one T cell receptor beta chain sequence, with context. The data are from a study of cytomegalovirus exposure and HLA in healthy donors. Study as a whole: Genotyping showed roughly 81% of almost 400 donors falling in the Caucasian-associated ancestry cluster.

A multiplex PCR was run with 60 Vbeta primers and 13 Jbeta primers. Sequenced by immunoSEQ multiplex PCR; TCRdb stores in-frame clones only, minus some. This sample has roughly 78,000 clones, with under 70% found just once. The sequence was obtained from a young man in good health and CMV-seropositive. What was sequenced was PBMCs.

The CDR3 DNA sequence: TGTGCCAGCAGCTTAGAGAGACAATCAAACACCATATATTTT. Its protein is CASSLERQSNTIYF. The chain links TRBV11-2 to TRBJ1-3; no firm D call. Germline V gives CDR1 SGHAT, CDR2 FQNNGV. The CDR3 is made up of 14 amino acids. V lost 0 bases and J lost 6, with 9 bases in between.